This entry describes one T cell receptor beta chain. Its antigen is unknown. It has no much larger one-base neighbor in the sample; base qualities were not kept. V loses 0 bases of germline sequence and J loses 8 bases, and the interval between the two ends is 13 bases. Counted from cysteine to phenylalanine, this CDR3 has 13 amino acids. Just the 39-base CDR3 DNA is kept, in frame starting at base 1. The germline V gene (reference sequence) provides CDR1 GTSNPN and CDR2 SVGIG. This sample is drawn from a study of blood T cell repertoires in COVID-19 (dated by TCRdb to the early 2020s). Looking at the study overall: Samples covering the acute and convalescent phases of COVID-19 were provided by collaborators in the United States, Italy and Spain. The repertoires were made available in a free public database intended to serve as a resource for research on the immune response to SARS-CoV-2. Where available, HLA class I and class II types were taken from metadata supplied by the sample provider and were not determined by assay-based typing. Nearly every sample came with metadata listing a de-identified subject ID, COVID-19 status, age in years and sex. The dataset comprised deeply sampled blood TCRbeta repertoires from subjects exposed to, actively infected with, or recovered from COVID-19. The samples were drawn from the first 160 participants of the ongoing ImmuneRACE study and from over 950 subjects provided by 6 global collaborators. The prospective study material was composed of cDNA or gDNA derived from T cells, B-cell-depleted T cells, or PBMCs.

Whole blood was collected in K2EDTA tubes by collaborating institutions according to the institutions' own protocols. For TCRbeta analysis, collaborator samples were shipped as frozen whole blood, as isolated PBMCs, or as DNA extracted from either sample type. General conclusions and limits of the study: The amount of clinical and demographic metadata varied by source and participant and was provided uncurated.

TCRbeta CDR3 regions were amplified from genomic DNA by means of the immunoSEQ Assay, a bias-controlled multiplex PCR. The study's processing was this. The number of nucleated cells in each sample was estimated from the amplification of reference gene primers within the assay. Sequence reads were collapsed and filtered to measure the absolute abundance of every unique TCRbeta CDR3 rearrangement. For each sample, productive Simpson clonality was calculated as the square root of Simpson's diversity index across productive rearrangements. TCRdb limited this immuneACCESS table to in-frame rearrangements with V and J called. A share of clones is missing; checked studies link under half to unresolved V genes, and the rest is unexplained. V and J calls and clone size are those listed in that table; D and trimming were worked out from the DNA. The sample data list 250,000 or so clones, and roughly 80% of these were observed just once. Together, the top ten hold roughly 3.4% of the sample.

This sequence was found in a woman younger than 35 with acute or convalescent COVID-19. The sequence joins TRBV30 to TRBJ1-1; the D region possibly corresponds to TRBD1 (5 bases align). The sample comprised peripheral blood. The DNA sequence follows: TGTGCCTGGAGTGTACAGGCAGCCGGCGAAGCTTTCTTT. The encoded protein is CAWSVQAAGEAFF.